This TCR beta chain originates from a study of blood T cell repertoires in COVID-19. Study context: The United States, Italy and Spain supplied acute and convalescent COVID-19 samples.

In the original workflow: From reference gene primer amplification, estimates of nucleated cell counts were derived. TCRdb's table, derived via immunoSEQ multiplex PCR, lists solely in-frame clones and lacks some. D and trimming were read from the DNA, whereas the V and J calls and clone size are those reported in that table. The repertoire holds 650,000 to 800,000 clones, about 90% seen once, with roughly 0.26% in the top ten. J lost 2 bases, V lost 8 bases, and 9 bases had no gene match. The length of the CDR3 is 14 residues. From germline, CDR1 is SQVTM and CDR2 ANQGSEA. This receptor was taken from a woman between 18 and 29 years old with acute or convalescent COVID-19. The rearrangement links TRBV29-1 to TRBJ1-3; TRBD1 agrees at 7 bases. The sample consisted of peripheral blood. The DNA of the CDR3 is TGCAGCATCAGACAGGGCTCCCCTGGAAACACCATATATTTT. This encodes CSIRQGSPGNTIYF.